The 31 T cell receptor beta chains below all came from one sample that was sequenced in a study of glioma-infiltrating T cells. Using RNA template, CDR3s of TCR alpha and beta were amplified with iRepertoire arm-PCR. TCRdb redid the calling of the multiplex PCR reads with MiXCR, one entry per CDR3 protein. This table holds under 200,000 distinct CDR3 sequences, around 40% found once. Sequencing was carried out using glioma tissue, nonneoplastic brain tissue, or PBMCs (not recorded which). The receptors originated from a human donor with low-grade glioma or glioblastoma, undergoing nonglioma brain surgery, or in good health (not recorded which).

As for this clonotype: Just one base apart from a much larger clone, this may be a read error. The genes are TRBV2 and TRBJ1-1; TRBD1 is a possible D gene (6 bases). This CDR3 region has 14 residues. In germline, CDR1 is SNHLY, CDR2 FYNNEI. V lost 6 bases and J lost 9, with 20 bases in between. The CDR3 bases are TGTGCCAGCAGGCAAACACAGGGAATAACTAAAGCTTTCTTT. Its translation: CASRQTQGITKAFF.

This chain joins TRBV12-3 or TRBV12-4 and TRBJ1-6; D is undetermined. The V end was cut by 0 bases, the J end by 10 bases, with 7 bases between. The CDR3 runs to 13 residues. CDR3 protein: CASSLAPLSPLHF. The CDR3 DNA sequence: TGTGCCAGCAGTTTAGCGCCATTATCACCCCTCCACTTT.

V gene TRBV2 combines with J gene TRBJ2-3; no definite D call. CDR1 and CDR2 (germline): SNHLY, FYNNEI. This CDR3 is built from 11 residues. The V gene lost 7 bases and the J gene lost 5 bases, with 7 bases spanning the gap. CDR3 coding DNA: TGTGCCAGCATTGATGGAGATACGCAGTATTTT. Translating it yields CASIDGDTQYF.

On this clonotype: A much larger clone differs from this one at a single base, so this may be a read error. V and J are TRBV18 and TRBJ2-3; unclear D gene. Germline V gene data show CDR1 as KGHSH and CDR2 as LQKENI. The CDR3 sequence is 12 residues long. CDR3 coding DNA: TGTGCCACCTCACCAGATTGGGATACGCAGTATTTT. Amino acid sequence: CATSPDWDTQYF.

This CDR3 reads CASSLFRRGRRANEQFF. The CDR3 DNA reads as TGTGCCAGCAGCCTGTTCCGAAGAGGCAGGAGAGCCAATGAGCAGTTCTTC. The chain recombines TRBV7-8 with TRBJ2-1; D ambiguous. The CDR3 sequence is 17 residues long. CDR1 is SGHVS and CDR2 is FQNEAQ in the germline V gene. Trimming removed 5 bases at V and 6 bases at J, with 23 bases between.

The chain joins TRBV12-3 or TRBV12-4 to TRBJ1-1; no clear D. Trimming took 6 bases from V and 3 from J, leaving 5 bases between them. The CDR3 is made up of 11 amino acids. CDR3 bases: TGTGCCAGCAGGTACGACACTGAAGCTTTCTTT. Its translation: CASRYDTEAFF.

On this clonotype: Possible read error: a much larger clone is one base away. The CDR3 region has the DNA TGTGCCAGCAGCCGGACAAAGGGTCAGCCCCAGCGTTTT. Its translation: CASSRTKGQPQRF. This chain connects TRBV6-1 to TRBJ1-5, with TRBD1 as a possible D gene (5 bases). This CDR3 is 13 amino acids long. From germline, CDR1 is MNHNS and CDR2 SASEGT.

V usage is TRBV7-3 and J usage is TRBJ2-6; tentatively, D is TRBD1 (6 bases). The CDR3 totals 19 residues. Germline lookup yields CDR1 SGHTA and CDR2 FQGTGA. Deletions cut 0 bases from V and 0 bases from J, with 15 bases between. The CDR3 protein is CASSLTLQGLSSGANVLTF. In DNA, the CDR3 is TGTGCCAGCAGCTTAACGTTACAGGGTTTAAGCTCTGGGGCCAACGTCCTGACTTTC. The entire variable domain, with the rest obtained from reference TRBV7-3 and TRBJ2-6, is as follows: GAGVSQTPSNKVTEKGKYVELRCDPISGHTALYWYRQSLGQGPEFLIYFQGTGAADDSGLPNDRFFAVRPEGSVSTLKIQRTERGDSAVYLCASSLTLQGLSSGANVLTFGAGSRLTVL.

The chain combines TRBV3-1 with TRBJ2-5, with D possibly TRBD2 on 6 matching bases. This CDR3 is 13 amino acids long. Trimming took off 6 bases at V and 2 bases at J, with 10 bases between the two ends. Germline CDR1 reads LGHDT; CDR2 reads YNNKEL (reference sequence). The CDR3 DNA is TGTGCCAGCAGTGGGACTCTTCAAGAGACCCAGTACTTC. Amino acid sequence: CASSGTLQETQYF.

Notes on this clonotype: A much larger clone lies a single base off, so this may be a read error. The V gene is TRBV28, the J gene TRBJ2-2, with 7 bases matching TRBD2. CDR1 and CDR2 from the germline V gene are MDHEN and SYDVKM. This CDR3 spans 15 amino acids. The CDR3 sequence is CASILPGRVAGELFF. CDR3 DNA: TGTGCCAGCATTTTACCAGGGAGGGTCGCCGGGGAGCTGTTTTTT.

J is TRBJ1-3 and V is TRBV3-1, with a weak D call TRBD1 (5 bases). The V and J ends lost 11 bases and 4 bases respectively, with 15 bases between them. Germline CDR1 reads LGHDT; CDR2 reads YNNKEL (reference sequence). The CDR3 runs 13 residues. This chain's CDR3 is CASQEGAGNTIYF. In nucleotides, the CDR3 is TGTGCCTCCCAGGAAGGGGCCGGAAACACCATATATTTT.

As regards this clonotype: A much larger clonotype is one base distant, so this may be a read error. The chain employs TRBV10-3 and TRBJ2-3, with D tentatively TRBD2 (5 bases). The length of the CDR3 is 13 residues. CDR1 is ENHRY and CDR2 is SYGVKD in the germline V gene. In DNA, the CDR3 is TGTGCCATCGAGGACGGGATGGGAGATAAGCAGTATTTT. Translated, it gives CAIEDGMGDKQYF.

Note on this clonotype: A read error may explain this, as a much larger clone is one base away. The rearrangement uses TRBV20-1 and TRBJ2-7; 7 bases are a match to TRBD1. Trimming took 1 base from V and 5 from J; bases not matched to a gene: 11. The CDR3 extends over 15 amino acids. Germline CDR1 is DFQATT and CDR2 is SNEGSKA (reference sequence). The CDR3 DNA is TGCAGTGCTAGAGCCTTGACAGGGATTATAGACGAGCAGTACTTC. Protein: CSARALTGIIDEQYF.

The CDR3 nucleotides read TGCAGCGTTGTGTCAGCCTTCACCGGGGAGCTGTTTTTT. Translation gives CSVVSAFTGELFF. This chain joins TRBV29-1 and TRBJ2-2; no clear D gene. CDR1 and CDR2 from the germline V gene are SQVTM and ANQGSEA. This CDR3 is 13 amino acids long. V was clipped by 4 bases and J by 4 bases, with 10 bases between them.

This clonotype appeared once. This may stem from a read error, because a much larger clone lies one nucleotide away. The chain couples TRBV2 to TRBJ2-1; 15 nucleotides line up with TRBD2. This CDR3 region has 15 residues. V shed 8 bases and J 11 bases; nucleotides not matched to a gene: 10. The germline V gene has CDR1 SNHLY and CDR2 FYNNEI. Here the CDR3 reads CASHEGLAGGDQQFF. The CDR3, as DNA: TGTGCCAGCCACGAAGGACTAGCGGGAGGGGATCAGCAGTTCTTC.

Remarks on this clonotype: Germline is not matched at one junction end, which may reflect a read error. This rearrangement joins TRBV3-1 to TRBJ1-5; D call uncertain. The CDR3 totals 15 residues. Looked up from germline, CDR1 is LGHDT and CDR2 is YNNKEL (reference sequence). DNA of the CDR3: TGTGTCAGCAGCCAAGATAGTAGAAGTAATCAGCCCCAGCATTTT. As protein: CVSSQDSRSNQPQHF. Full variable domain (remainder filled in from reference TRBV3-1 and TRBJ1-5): DTAVSQTPKYLVTQMGNDKSIKCEQNLGHDTMYWYKQDSKKFLKIMFSYNNKELIINETVPNRFSPKSPDKAHLNLHINSLELGDSAVYFCVSSQDSRSNQPQHFGDGTRLSIL.

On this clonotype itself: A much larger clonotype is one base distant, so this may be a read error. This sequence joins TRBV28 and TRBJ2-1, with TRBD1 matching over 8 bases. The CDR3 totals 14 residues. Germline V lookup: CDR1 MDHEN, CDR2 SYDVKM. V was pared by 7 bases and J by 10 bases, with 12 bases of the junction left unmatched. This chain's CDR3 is CASTEDRVTYEQFF. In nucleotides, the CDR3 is TGTGCCAGCACAGAGGACAGGGTGACCTACGAGCAGTTCTTC.

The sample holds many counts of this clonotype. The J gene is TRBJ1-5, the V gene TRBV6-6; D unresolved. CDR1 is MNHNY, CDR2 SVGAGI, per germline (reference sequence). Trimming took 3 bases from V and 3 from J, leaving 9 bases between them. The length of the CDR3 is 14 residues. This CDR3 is CASSYSQHNQPQHF. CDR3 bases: TGTGCCAGCAGTTATTCGCAGCACAATCAGCCCCAGCATTTT.

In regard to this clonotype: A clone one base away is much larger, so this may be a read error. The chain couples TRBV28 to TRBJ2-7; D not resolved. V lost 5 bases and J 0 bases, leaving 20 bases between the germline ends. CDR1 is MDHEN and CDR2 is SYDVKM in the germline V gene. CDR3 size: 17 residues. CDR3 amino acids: CASSPLPGAMSSYEQYF. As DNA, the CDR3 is TGTGCCAGCAGTCCCCTGCCCGGAGCCATGAGCTCCTACGAGCAGTACTTC. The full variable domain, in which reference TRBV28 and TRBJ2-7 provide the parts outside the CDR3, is DVKVTQSSRYLVKRTGEKVFLECVQDMDHENMFWYRQDPGLGLRLIYFSYDVKMKEKGDIPEGYSVSREKKERFSLILESASTNQTSMYLCASSPLPGAMSSYEQYFGPGTRLTVT.

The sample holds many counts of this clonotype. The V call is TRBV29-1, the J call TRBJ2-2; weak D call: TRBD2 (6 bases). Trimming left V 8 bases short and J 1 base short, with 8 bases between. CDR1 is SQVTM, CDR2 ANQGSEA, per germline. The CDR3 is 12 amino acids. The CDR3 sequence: CSSGENTGELFF. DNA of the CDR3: TGCAGCTCGGGGGAGAACACCGGGGAGCTGTTTTTT.

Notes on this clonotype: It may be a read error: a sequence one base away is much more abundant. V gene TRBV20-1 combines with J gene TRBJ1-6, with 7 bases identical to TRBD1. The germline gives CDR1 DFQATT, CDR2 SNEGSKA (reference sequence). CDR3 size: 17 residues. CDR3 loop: CSASRLDRSSYNSPLQF. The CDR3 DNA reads TGCAGTGCTAGTAGGCTGGACAGGAGCTCCTATAATTCACCCCTCCAATTT.

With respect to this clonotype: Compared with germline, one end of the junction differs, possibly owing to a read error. For the CDR3, the DNA is TGTGCCAGAAGTCAGACAGGAACCATGAACGCTGAAGCTTTCTTT. Translating it yields CARSQTGTMNAEAFF. The rearrangement joins TRBV28 to TRBJ1-1; possibly TRBD1 for D (6 bases). Germline assignment: CDR1 MDHEN and CDR2 SYDVKM. The CDR3 has 15 amino acids.

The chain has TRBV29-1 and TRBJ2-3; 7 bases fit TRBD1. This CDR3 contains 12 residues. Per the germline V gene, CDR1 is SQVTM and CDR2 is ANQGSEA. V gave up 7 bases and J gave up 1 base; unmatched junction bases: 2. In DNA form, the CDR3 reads TGCAGCGACGGGACAGGCACAGATACGCAGTATTTT. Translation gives CSDGTGTDTQYF.

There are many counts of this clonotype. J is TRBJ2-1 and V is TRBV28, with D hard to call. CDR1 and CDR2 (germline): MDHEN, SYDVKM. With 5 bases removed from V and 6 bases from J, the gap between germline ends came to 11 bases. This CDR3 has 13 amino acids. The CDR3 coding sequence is TGTGCCAGCAGTCGTCCACGAAGCAATGAGCAGTTCTTC. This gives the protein CASSRPRSNEQFF.

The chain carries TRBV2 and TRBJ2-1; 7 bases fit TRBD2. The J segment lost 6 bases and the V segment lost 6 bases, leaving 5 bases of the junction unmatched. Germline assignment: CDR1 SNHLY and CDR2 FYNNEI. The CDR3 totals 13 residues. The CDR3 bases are TGTGCCAGCAGCCTAGCGGTACGCAATGAGCAGTTCTTC. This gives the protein CASSLAVRNEQFF.

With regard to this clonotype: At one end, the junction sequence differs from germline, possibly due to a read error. As DNA, the CDR3 is TGTGCCAGCAGCCCCTACCGGACAGGTAGCTATGGCTACAACTTC. Translating it yields CASSPYRTGSYGYNF. The rearrangement joins TRBV7-2 to TRBJ1-2; 7 positions match TRBD1. CDR3 length: 15 residues. In germline, CDR1 is SGHTA, CDR2 FQGNSA.

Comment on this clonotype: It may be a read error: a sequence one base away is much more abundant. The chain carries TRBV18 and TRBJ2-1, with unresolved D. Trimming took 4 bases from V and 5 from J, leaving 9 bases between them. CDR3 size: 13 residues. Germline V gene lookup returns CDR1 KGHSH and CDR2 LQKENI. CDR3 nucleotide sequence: TGTGCCAGCTCACATAACCGAAACAATGAGCAGTTCTTC. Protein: CASSHNRNNEQFF.

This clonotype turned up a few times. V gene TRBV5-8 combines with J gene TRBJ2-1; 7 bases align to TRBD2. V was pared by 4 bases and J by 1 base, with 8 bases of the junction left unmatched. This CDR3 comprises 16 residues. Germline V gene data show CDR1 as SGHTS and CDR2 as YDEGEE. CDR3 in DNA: TGTGCCAGCAGCCTCGAGCTAGCGGTATCCTACAATGAGCAGTTCTTC. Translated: CASSLELAVSYNEQFF.

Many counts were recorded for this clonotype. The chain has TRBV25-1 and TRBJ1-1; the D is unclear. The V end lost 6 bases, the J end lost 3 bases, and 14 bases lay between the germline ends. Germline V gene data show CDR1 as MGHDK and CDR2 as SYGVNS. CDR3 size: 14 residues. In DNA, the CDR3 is TGTGCCAGCAGGAGGCCCGGACGGGACACTGAAGCTTTCTTT. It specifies CASRRPGRDTEAFF.

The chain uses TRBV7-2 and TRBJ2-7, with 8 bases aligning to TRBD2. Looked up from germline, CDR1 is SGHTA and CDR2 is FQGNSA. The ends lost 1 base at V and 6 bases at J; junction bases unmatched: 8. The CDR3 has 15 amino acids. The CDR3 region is CASSLDGTRGTEQYF. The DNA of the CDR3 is TGTGCCAGCAGCTTAGATGGGACTAGGGGCACCGAGCAGTACTTC.

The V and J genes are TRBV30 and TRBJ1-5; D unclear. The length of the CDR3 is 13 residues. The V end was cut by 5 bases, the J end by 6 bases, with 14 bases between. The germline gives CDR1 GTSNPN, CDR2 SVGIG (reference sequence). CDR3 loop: CAWRAMDFQPQHF. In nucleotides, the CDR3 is TGTGCCTGGCGTGCAATGGACTTTCAGCCCCAGCATTTT.